This T cell receptor (beta chain) appears in the sequencing data of a study of shared clonotypes between healthy human individuals. Findings and caveats of the study: Measured sharing among donors was expected to vary with sequencing depth.

Worth noting for this clone: Its antigen is unidentified. A much larger clone lies a single base off, so this may be a read error.

Germline V gene lookup returns CDR1 SGHDT and CDR2 YYEEEE. This CDR3 region has 13 residues. V lost 0 bases and J 4 bases, leaving 7 bases between the germline ends. Data came from immunoSEQ multiplex PCR; TCRdb stores just in-frame clones and leaves some out. The repertoire holds fewer than 600,000 clones, with roughly 80% as singletons. Sequencing was done on a sample of PBMCs. The source is a woman between 40 and 55 years old in good health. Some clones in this sample may be carry-over from other donors' samples. V is TRBV5-6 and J is TRBJ1-1; D is ambiguous. CDR3 DNA: TGTGCCAGCAGCTTGGACTGGGGCACTGAAGCTTTCTTT. Residues: CASSLDWGTEAFF.